This T cell receptor beta chain was identified during a study of CD8 T cells in Susac syndrome. In this sample, this clonotype turned up a few times. The junction does not match germline at one end; this may be a read error. With random hexamers, 0.5 to 1 ug RNA was reverse transcribed. One entry per CDR3 protein results from TCRdb running MiXCR on the immunoSEQ multiplex PCR reads. The profile covers 200,000 to 250,000 distinct CDR3 sequences, with about 95% appearing a single time and roughly 0.1% taken by the ten largest. The receptor's source is a human donor with multiple sclerosis. Specimen: CD4+ T cells from PBMCs.

The CDR3 loop is CASSLDADTQYF. In DNA, the CDR3 is TGTGCCAGCAGCTTAGACGCAGATACGCAGTATTTT. The chain has TRBV5-1 and TRBJ2-3, with D unclear. The germline V gene has CDR1 SGHRS and CDR2 YFSETQ. The CDR3 consists of 12 residues.